This T cell receptor (beta chain) was sequenced for a study of blood T cell repertoires in COVID-19. The overall study: Researchers got acute and convalescent COVID-19 samples from the United States, Italy and Spain. Nucleic acid was either cDNA or gDNA, and it came from T cells, B-cell-depleted T cells, or PBMCs.

Study processing details: Using reference gene primer amplification, nucleated cell counts were estimated. The table came from immunoSEQ multiplex PCR; TCRdb's copy has only in-frame clones and leaves some out. V, J and clone size reflect that table, while D and trimming were determined from the DNA. The sample shows around 230,000 clones, about nine tenths of them seen only once. The sample taken for sequencing was peripheral blood. The receptor was derived from a man between 25 and 39 years old who had recovered from COVID-19.

The CDR3 coding sequence is TGTGCCAGCAGCCATAATAGCGGGGGAGGTTACAATGAGCAGTTCTTC. This encodes CASSHNSGGGYNEQFF. V usage is TRBV3-1 (or the pseudogene TRBV3-2) and J usage is TRBJ2-1; 9 nucleotides match TRBD2. Germline CDR1 is LGHDT and CDR2 is YNNKEL (reference sequence). CDR3 length equals 16 residues. The junction had 7 bases not matched to a gene; V was cut back by 3 bases and J by 4 bases.